The subject of this entry is one TCR beta chain. The data were obtained in a study of shared clonotypes between healthy human individuals. Sequencing used immunoSEQ multiplex PCR; TCRdb keeps in-frame clones, though not all of them. The table includes roughly 2.2 million clones, about 90% detected once. Germline V gene lookup returns CDR1 LGHNA and CDR2 YSLEER. The CDR3 is 15 residues long. Trimming took 0 bases from V and 10 from J, leaving 16 bases between them. The specimen was naive CD4+ T cells from PBMCs. Subset of the sample: CD45RA+ positively selected. The clonotype originates from a man between 18 and 29 years old in good health. Some clones in this sample may be carry-over from other donors' samples. The rearrangement joins TRBV4-3 to TRBJ2-1, with D unclear. DNA of the CDR3: TGCGCCAGCAGCCAAGAATTCGGTAGGTTGTGGGAGCAGTTCTTC. This gives the protein CASSQEFGRLWEQFF.